The rows below give T cell receptor beta chains drawn from one sample of a study of CD8 T cells in Susac syndrome. TCRdb reanalysed the immunoSEQ multiplex PCR reads using MiXCR and keeps one entry per CDR3 protein. The profile covers 170,000 or so distinct CDR3 sequences, with roughly 96% appearing a single time and 0.15% to 0.2% taken by the ten largest. The material sequenced was CD8+ T cells from PBMCs. The receptors derive from a human donor with multiple sclerosis. Each CDR3 is given with its conserved first and last residue. The order of the fields is CDR3 length, clone size, V gene, J gene, D gene, CDR3 protein, CDR3 DNA. A D gene is named only where the DNA matches it firmly. The listing skips clone size in some rows; elsewhere it reads once, few, many or a size class.

14	NA	TRBV12-3/TRBV12-4	TRBJ1-5	NA	CASSLWRSDQPQHF	TGTGCCAGCAGTTTATGGAGGAGCGATCAGCCCCAGCATTTT
14	NA	TRBV28	TRBJ1-5	NA	CASSPGAPNQPQHF	TGTGCCAGCAGCCCGGGGGCCCCGAATCAGCCCCAGCATTTT
14	NA	TRBV20-1	TRBJ2-3	NA	CSARVIVGVDTQYF	TGCAGTGCTAGAGTAATAGTCGGGGTGGATACGCAGTATTTT
16	NA	TRBV29-1	TRBJ2-1	NA	CSVEFFLMGRVNEQFF	TGCAGCGTTGAATTCTTCCTCATGGGCAGGGTCAATGAGCAGTTCTTC
15	NA	TRBV15	TRBJ1-4	TRBD1	CATSRVTGTREKLFF	TGTGCCACCAGCAGAGTGACAGGGACACGCGAAAAACTGTTTTTT
16	NA	TRBV12-3/TRBV12-4	TRBJ1-1	NA	CASSLEWGEMNTEAFF	TGTGCCAGCAGTTTAGAATGGGGGGAAATGAACACTGAAGCTTTCTTT
11	few	TRBV5-4	TRBJ1-1	NA	CASSSNTEAFF	TGTGCCAGCAGCTCGAACACTGAAGCTTTCTTT
11	NA	TRBV20-1	TRBJ1-2	NA	CSARLGETYTF	TGCAGTGCTAGATTGGGGGAGACCTACACCTTC
17	NA	TRBV10-3	TRBJ2-3	NA	CAISRWEIMGVPDTQYF	TGTGCCATCAGTAGGTGGGAGATAATGGGAGTCCCAGATACGCAGTATTTT
12	NA	TRBV20-1	TRBJ2-5	TRBD1	CSAWTGPETQYF	TGCAGTGCATGGACAGGCCCGGAGACCCAGTACTTC
15	once	TRBV6-2/TRBV6-3	TRBJ2-1	TRBD1	CASSYLDRGSNEQFF	TGTGCCAGCAGTTATTTGGACAGGGGTAGCAATGAGCAGTTCTTC
15	NA	TRBV7-9	TRBJ1-2	NA	CASSLAGDRFYGYTF	TGTGCCAGCAGCTTAGCGGGAGACAGGTTCTATGGCTACACCTTC
14	few	TRBV7-9	TRBJ1-5	NA	CASSPDGSNQPQHF	TGTGCCAGCAGCCCGGACGGTAGCAATCAGCCCCAGCATTTT
12	NA	TRBV20-1	TRBJ1-2	NA	CSAPVRGNGYTF	TGCAGTGCCCCAGTTCGGGGGAATGGCTACACCTTC
14	NA	TRBV5-4	TRBJ1-2	NA	CASSVTGSNYGYTF	TGTGCCAGCAGCGTGACAGGTTCTAACTATGGCTACACCTTC
15	NA	TRBV20-1	TRBJ2-1	NA	CSAREGDQKGDEQFF	TGCAGTGCTAGAGAAGGGGACCAAAAAGGCGATGAGCAGTTCTTC
13	NA	TRBV20-1	TRBJ1-5	NA	CSARAASQGPQHF	TGCAGTGCTAGAGCGGCCAGTCAAGGGCCCCAGCATTTT
12	NA	TRBV12-3/TRBV12-4	TRBJ2-1	NA	CASTGREAEQFF	TGTGCCAGCACCGGTAGGGAGGCTGAGCAGTTCTTC
15	NA	TRBV7-9	TRBJ2-7	TRBD1	CASSFHTGGIYEQYF	TGTGCCAGCAGCTTTCATACAGGGGGCATCTACGAGCAGTACTTC
18	NA	TRBV18	TRBJ1-5	NA	CASSPDLLPIYSNQPQHF	TGTGCCAGCTCACCAGACCTCTTGCCTATATATAGCAATCAGCCCCAGCATTTT
14	NA	TRBV7-9	TRBJ1-1	NA	CASSSRVRNTEAFF	TGTGCCAGCAGTAGCAGGGTACGGAACACTGAAGCTTTCTTT
16	NA	TRBV25-1	TRBJ2-6	NA	CATSLGGLSGANVLTF	TGTGCCACCAGCCTGGGGGGGCTCTCTGGGGCCAACGTCCTGACTTTC
11	NA	TRBV25-1	TRBJ1-2	NA	CASAAGGGYTF	TGTGCCAGCGCCGCGGGGGGTGGCTACACCTTC
14	NA	TRBV28	TRBJ2-5	NA	CASSPRLIQETQYF	TGTGCCAGCAGTCCCAGGCTTATTCAAGAGACCCAGTACTTC
14	NA	TRBV4-1	TRBJ1-1	NA	CASSQGQWDTEAFF	TGCGCCAGCAGCCAAGGGCAATGGGACACTGAAGCTTTCTTT
21	NA	TRBV3-1	TRBJ2-7	NA	CASSQIPPSWSERDPVISQYF	TGTGCCAGCAGCCAAATCCCCCCCTCCTGGTCGGAAAGGGACCCTGTGATATCGCAGTACTTC
14	NA	TRBV10-3	TRBJ2-7	NA	CAISETGGVDEQYF	TGTGCCATCAGTGAGACCGGGGGCGTGGACGAGCAGTACTTC
16	NA	TRBV29-1	TRBJ2-1	TRBD2	CSVVLTSGSSYNEQFF	TGCAGCGTTGTATTGACTAGCGGAAGCTCCTACAATGAGCAGTTCTTC
15	NA	TRBV28	TRBJ2-1	NA	CASSMMWGSYNEQFF	TGTGCCAGCAGCATGATGTGGGGCTCCTACAATGAGCAGTTCTTC
15	NA	TRBV19	TRBJ1-5	NA	CASSIGSFSNQPQHF	TGTGCCAGTAGTATTGGGAGCTTTAGCAATCAGCCCCAGCATTTT
13	NA	TRBV7-6	TRBJ1-1	NA	CASSSRPDMELFF	TGTGCCAGCAGCTCCCGACCAGACATGGAGCTCTTCTTT
14	NA	TRBV20-1	TRBJ1-2	TRBD1	CSAATTGEGYGYTF	TGCAGTGCCGCTACAACAGGGGAAGGCTATGGCTACACCTTC
14	NA	TRBV6-5	TRBJ2-7	TRBD1	CASREGTGLYEQYF	TGTGCCAGCAGGGAGGGGACAGGGTTATACGAGCAGTACTTC
16	NA	TRBV9	TRBJ2-3	NA	CASSAAWVGPGDTQYF	TGTGCCAGCAGCGCCGCCTGGGTTGGGCCCGGGGATACGCAGTATTTT
14	NA	TRBV20-1	TRBJ2-3	TRBD1	CSARVGGPTDTQYF	TGCAGTGCTAGAGTAGGGGGCCCCACAGATACGCAGTATTTT
14	NA	TRBV24-1	TRBJ2-3	TRBD2	CATSPGGPLDTQYF	TGTGCCACCTCACCGGGGGGGCCTTTGGATACGCAGTATTTT
14	NA	TRBV15	TRBJ2-5	NA	CATSRVRGTETQYF	TGTGCCACCAGCAGAGTGCGGGGAACGGAGACCCAGTACTTC
13	NA	TRBV11-1	TRBJ2-3	NA	CASSLAPGDTQYF	TGTGCCAGCAGCTTGGCACCCGGAGATACGCAGTATTTT
16	NA	TRBV5-6	TRBJ2-7	NA	CASSFRWGIDRNEQYF	TGTGCCAGCAGCTTTCGGTGGGGGATCGACAGGAACGAGCAGTACTTC
16	NA	TRBV5-6	TRBJ1-2	TRBD1	CASSLMAAGGLEGYTF	TGTGCCAGCAGCTTGATGGCGGCAGGGGGTTTGGAAGGCTACACCTTC
13	NA	TRBV4-1	TRBJ2-3	TRBD1	CASSHPGGDTQYF	TGCGCCAGCAGCCACCCAGGGGGAGATACGCAGTATTTT
13	NA	TRBV27	TRBJ2-2	NA	CASSLVRAGELFF	TGTGCCAGCAGTTTAGTCAGGGCCGGGGAGCTGTTTTTT
18	NA	TRBV5-6	TRBJ2-7	NA	CASSTDTIDTLVVDEQYF	TGTGCCAGCAGCACAGACACTATCGACACCCTCGTCGTCGACGAGCAGTACTTC
17	NA	TRBV27	TRBJ1-5	TRBD1	CASSWTGGGIGNQPQHF	TGTGCCAGCAGTTGGACAGGAGGGGGTATCGGGAATCAGCCCCAGCATTTT
13	few	TRBV28	TRBJ2-7	NA	CASSFDNSYEQYF	TGTGCCAGCAGTTTTGACAACTCCTACGAGCAGTACTTC
15	NA	TRBV3-1	TRBJ2-7	NA	CASSQGATPSYEQYF	TGTGCCAGCAGCCAAGGGGCGACACCTAGTTACGAGCAGTACTTC
12	NA	TRBV12-3/TRBV12-4	TRBJ2-1	TRBD2	CASTGLGDEQFF	TGTGCCAGCACGGGACTAGGCGATGAGCAGTTCTTC
13	NA	TRBV10-3	TRBJ2-3	NA	CAIQDPAQVTQYF	TGTGCCATCCAGGACCCTGCACAAGTTACGCAGTATTTT
13	NA	TRBV4-1	TRBJ2-1	NA	CASSHLAGNEQFF	TGCGCCAGCAGCCATTTAGCAGGCAATGAGCAGTTCTTC
12	NA	TRBV12-3/TRBV12-4	TRBJ1-5	NA	CASSLMGQPQHF	TGTGCCAGCAGTTTAATGGGTCAGCCCCAGCATTTT
15	NA	TRBV2	TRBJ1-5	TRBD1	CASKAGQNSNQPQHF	TGTGCCAGCAAGGCGGGACAGAATAGCAATCAGCCCCAGCATTTT
14	once	TRBV19	TRBJ2-5	NA	CASSPWDFKETQYF	TGTGCCAGTAGTCCTTGGGACTTTAAAGAGACCCAGTACTTC
11	NA	TRBV11-2	TRBJ2-5	NA	CASSQQETQYF	TGTGCCAGCAGCCAACAAGAGACCCAGTACTTC
18	NA	TRBV15	TRBJ2-3	TRBD2	CATSRDPPTSGSTDTQYF	TGTGCCACCAGCAGAGATCCCCCGACTAGCGGGAGCACAGATACGCAGTATTTT
15	NA	TRBV14	TRBJ2-5	TRBD1	CASSPWTGTMETQYF	TGTGCCAGCAGCCCATGGACAGGGACAATGGAGACCCAGTACTTC
12	NA	TRBV29-1	TRBJ2-7	TRBD1	CSASGTGYEQYF	TGCAGCGCCTCCGGGACAGGGTACGAGCAGTACTTC
16	NA	TRBV29-1	TRBJ2-2	NA	CSVEAGAPLNTGELFF	TGCAGCGTTGAAGCGGGAGCCCCCCTGAACACCGGGGAGCTGTTTTTT
12	few	TRBV4-2	TRBJ2-1	NA	CASSQGGGEQFF	TGTGCCAGCAGCCAAGGGGGGGGCGAACAGTTCTTC
15	NA	TRBV2	TRBJ1-1	NA	CASRPPGLTNTEAFF	TGTGCCAGCAGGCCCCCGGGACTGACGAACACTGAAGCTTTCTTT
14	once	TRBV29-1	TRBJ1-2	TRBD1	CSVGLGQGVYGYTF	TGCAGCGTGGGGCTGGGACAGGGGGTTTATGGCTACACCTTC